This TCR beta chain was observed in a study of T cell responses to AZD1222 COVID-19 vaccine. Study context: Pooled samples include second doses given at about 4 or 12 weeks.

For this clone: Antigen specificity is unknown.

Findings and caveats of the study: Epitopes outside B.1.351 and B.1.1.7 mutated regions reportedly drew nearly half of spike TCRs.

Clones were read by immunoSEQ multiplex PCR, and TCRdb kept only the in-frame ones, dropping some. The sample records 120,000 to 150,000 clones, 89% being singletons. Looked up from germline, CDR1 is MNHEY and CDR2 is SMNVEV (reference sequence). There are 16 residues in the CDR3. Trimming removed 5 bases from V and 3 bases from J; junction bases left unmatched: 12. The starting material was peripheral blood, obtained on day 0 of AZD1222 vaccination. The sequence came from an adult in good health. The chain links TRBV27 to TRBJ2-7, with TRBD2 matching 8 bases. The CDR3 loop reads CASSPGVGRDIYEQYF. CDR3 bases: TGTGCCAGCAGTCCAGGGGTCGGGAGGGATATCTACGAGCAGTACTTC.